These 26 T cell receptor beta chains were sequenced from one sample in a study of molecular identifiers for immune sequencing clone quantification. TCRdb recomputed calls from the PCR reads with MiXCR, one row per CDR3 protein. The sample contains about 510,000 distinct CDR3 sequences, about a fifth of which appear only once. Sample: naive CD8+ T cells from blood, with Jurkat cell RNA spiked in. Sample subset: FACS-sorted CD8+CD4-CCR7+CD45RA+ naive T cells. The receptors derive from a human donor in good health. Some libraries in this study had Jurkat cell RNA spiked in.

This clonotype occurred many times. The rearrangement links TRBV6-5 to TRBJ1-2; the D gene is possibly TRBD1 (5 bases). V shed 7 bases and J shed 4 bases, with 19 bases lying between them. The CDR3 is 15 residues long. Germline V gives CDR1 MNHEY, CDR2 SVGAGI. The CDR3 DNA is TGTGCCAGCACATCCCAGGACGGACAAATCTATGGCTACACCTTC. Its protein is CASTSQDGQIYGYTF.

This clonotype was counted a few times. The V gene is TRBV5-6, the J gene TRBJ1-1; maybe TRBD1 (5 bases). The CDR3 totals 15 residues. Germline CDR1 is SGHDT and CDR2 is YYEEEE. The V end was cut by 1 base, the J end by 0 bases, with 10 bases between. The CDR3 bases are TGTGCCAGCAGCTTGAGTTTGGGGGTGAACACTGAAGCTTTCTTT. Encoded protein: CASSLSLGVNTEAFF.

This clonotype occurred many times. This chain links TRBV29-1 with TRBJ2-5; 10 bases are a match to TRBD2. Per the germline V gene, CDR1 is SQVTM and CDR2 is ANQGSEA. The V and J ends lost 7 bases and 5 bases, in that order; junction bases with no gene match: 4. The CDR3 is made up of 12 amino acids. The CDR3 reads CSAGLADETQYF. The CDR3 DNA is TGCAGCGCCGGACTAGCGGATGAGACCCAGTACTTC.

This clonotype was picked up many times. CDR3 protein: CASSAQTSLAYNEQFF. The CDR3 nucleotides are TGTGCCAGCAGCGCTCAGACTAGTTTGGCCTACAATGAGCAGTTCTTC. This chain joins TRBV11-3 and TRBJ2-1; D perhaps matches TRBD2 (6 bases). Trimming cost V 5 bases and J 2 bases, with 16 bases left between them. Germline lookup yields CDR1 SGHNT and CDR2 YENEEA. The CDR3 extends over 16 amino acids.

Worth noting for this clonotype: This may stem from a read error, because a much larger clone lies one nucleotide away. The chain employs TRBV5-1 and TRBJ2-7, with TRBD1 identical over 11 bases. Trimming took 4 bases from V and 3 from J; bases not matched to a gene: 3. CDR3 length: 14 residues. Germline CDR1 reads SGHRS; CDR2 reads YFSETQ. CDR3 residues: CASSEGQGVYEQYF. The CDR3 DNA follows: TGCGCCAGCAGCGAGGGACAGGGGGTCTACGAGCAGTACTTC.

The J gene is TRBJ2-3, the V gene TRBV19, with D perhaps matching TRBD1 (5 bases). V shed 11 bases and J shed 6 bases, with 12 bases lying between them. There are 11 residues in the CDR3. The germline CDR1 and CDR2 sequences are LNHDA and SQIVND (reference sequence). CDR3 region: CASGLRDTQYF. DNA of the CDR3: TGTGCCTCAGGGTTGAGGGATACGCAGTATTTT.

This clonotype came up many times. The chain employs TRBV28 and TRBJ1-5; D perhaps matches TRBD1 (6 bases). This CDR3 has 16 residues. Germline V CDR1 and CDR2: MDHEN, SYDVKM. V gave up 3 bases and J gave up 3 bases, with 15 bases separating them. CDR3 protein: CASSFRGALDNQPQHF. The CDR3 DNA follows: TGTGCCAGCAGTTTTCGGGGGGCCCTCGACAATCAGCCCCAGCATTTT.

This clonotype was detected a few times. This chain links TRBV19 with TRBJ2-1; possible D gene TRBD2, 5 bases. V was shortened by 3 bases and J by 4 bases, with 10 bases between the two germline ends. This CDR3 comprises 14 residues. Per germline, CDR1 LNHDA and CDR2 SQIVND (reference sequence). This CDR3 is CASSMPGSYNEQFF. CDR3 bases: TGTGCCAGTAGTATGCCGGGATCTTACAATGAGCAGTTCTTC.

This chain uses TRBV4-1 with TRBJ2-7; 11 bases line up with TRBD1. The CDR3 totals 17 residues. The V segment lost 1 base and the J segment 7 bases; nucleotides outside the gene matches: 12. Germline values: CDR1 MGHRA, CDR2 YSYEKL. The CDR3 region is CASSQAGFPGTGGEQYF. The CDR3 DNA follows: TGCGCCAGCAGCCAAGCTGGGTTTCCCGGGACAGGGGGAGAGCAGTACTTC.

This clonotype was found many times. The CDR3 bases are TGTGCCAGCAGCACTTACAATGAGCAGTTCTTC. Amino acid sequence: CASSTYNEQFF. The gene calls are TRBV6-2 or TRBV6-3 and TRBJ2-1; D not certain. V dropped 6 bases and J dropped 4 bases, with 4 bases sitting between them. This CDR3 is built from 11 residues. Germline V CDR1 and CDR2: MNHEY, SVGEGT.

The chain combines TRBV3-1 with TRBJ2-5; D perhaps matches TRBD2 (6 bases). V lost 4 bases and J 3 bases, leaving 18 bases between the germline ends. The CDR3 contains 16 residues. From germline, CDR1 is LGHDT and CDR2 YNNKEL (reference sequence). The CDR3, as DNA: TGTGCCAGCAGCCCAGGGCGGGGAAATACAAAAGAGACCCAGTACTTC. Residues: CASSPGRGNTKETQYF.

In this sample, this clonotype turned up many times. CDR3 sequence: CASSCFSMGQSNQPQHF. CDR3 nucleotide sequence: TGCGCCAGCAGCTGCTTTTCTATGGGTCAGAGCAATCAGCCCCAGCATTTT. V gene TRBV5-1 combines with J gene TRBJ1-5; D gene uncertain. Germline-derived CDR1 and CDR2 are SGHRS and YFSETQ. Deletions cut 3 bases from V and 1 base from J, with 17 bases between. The CDR3 covers 17 residues.

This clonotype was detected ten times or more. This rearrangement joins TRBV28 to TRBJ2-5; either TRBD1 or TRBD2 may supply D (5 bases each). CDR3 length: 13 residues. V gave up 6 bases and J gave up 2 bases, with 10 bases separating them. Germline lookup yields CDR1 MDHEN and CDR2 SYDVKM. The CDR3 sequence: CASRGTHQETQYF. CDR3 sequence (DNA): TGTGCCAGCAGGGGGACCCATCAAGAGACCCAGTACTTC.

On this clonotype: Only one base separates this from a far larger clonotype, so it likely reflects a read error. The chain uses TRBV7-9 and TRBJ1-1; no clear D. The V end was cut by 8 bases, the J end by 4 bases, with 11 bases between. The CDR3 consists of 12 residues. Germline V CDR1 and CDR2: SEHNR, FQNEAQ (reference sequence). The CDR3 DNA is TGTGCCAGCGGCCCGGCGGGCACTGAAGCTTTCTTT. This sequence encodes CASGPAGTEAFF.

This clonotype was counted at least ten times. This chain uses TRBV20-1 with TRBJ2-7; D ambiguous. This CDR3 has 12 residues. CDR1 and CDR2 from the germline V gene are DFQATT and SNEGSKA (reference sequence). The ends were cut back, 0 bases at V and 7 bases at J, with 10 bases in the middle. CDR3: CSARDIWSEQYF. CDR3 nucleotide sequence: TGCAGTGCTAGAGATATTTGGAGTGAGCAGTACTTC.

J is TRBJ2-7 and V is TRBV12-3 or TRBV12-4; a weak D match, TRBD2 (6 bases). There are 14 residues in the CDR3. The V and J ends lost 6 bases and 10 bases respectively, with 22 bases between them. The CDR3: CASSPNPTSREQYF. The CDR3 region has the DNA TGTGCCAGCAGCCCGAACCCGACTAGTCGGGAACAGTACTTC.

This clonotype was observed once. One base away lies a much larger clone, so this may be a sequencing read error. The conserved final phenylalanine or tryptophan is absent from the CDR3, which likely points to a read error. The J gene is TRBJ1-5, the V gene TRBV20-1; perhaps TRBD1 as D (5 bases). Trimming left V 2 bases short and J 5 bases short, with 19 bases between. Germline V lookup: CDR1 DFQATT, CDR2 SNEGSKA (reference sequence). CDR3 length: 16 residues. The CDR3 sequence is CSARSSSRQRDQPQHS. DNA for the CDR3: TGCAGTGCTAGAAGTTCTAGCCGACAGCGAGATCAGCCCCAGCATTCT.

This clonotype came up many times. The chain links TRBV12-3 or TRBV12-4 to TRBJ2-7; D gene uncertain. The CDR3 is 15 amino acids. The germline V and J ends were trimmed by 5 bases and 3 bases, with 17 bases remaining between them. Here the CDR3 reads CASSPLPGPLYEQYF. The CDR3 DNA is TGTGCCAGCAGTCCCCTCCCCGGACCCCTCTACGAGCAGTACTTC.

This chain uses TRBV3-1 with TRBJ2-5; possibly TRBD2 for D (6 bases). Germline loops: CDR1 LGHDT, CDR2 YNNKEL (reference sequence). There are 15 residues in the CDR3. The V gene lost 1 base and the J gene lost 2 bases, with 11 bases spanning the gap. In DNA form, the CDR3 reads TGTGCCAGCAGCCAAGTGGCTAGCGCACAAGAGACCCAGTACTTC. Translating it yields CASSQVASAQETQYF.

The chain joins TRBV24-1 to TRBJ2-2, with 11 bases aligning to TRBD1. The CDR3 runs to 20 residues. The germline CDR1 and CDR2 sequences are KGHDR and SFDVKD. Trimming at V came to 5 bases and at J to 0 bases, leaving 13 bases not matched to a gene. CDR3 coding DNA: TGTGCCACCAGTGCCCCCCCCGGGACAGGGGGTTGGCCGAACACCGGGGAGCTGTTTTTT. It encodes CATSAPPGTGGWPNTGELFF.

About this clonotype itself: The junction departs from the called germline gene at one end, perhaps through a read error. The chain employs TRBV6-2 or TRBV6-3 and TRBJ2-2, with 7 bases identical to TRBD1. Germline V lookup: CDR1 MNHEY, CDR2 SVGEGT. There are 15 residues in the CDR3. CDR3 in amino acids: CASRFGTANAGELFF. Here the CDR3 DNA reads TGTGCCAGCAGATTCGGGACAGCGAACGCCGGGGAGCTGTTTTTT.

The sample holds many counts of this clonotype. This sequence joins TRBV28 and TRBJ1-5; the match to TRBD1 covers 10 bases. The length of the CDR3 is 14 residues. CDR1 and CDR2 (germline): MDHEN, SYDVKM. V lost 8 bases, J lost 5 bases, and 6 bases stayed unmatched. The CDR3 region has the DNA TGTGCCAGCGGTCGGACAGGGGGGGATCAGCCCCAGCATTTT. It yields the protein CASGRTGGDQPQHF.

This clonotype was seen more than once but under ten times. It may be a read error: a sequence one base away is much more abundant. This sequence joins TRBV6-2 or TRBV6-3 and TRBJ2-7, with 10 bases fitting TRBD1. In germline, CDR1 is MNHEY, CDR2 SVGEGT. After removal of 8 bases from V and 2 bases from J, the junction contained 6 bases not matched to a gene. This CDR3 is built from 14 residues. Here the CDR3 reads CASRPGTGAYEQYF. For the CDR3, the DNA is TGTGCCAGCCGTCCCGGGACAGGGGCCTACGAGCAGTACTTC.

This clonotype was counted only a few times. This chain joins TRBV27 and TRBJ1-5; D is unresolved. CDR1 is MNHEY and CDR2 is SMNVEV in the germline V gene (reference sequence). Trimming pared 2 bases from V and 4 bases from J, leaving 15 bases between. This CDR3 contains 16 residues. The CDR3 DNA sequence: TGTGCCAGCAGTTTAGTGGCATCCCTCGGGAATCAGCCCCAGCATTTT. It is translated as CASSLVASLGNQPQHF.

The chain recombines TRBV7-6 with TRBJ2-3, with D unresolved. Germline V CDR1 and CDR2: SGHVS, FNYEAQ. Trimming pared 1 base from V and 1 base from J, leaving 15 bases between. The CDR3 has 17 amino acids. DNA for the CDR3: TGTGCCAGCAGCTTAGGTTTAACCGGCTCGGGCACAGATACGCAGTATTTT. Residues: CASSLGLTGSGTDTQYF.

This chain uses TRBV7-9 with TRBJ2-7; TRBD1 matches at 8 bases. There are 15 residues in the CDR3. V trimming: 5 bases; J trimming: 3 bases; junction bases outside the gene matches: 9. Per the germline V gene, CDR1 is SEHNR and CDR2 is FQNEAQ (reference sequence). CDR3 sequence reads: CASSPTGQAIYEQYF. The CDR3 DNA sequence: TGTGCCAGCAGCCCTACGGGACAGGCGATCTACGAGCAGTACTTC.